The T cell receptor beta chain described here comes from a study of blood T cell repertoires in COVID-19. In the study overall: Acute and convalescent COVID-19 specimens originated in the United States, Italy and Spain. Sample material is recorded as cDNA or gDNA derived from T cells, B-cell-depleted T cells, or PBMCs.

The CDR3 has 12 residues. Per germline, CDR1 SQVTM and CDR2 ANQGSEA. V shed 5 bases and J shed 2 bases, with 4 bases lying between them. Per the study methods: Using reference gene primer amplification, nucleated cell counts were estimated. The table came from immunoSEQ multiplex PCR; TCRdb's copy has only in-frame clones and leaves some out. That table furnishes V, J and clone size, whereas the DNA furnished D and trimming. The repertoire includes around 300,000 clones, about 90% of them detected once, and 2% to 2.5% sits in the top ten. The V and J genes are TRBV29-1 and TRBJ2-6; D remains unclear. The TCR comes from a woman aged 25-40 years who had recovered from COVID-19. The specimen was peripheral blood. CDR3 DNA sequence: TGCAGCGTTCTAACTGGGGCCAACGTCCTGACTTTC. Its translation: CSVLTGANVLTF.